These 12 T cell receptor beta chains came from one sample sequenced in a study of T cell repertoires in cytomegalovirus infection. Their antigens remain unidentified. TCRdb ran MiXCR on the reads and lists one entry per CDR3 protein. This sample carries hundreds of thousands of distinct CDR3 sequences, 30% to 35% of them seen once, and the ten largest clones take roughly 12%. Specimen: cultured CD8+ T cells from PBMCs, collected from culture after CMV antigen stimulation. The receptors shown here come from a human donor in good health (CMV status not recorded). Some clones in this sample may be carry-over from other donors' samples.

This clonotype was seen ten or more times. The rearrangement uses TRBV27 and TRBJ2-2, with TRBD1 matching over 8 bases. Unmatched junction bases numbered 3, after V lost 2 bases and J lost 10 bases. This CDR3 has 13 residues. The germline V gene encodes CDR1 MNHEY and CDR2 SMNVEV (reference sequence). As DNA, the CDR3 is TGTGCCAGCAGTTTAAGCAGGGGGCCGGAGCTGTTTTTT. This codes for CASSLSRGPELFF.

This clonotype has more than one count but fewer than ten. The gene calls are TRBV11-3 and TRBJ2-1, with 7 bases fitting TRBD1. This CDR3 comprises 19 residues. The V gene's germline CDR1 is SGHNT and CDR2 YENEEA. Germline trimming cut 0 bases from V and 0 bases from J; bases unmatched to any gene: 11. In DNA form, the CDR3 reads TGTGCCAGCAGCTTAGACCGGACAGGCGATCCTAGCTCCTACAATGAGCAGTTCTTC. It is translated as CASSLDRTGDPSSYNEQFF.

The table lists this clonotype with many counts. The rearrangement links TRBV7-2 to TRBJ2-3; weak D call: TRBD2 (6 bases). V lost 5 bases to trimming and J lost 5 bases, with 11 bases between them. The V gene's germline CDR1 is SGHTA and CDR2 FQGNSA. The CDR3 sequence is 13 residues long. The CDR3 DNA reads TGTGCCAGCAGCCCCCCCGGGGGAGATACGCAGTATTTT. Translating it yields CASSPPGGDTQYF.

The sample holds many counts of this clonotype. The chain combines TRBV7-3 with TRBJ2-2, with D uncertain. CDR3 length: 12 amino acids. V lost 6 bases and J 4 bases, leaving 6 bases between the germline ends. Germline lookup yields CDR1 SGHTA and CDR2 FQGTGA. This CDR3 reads CASSQSTGELFF. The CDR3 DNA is TGTGCCAGCAGTCAGAGCACCGGGGAGCTGTTTTTT.

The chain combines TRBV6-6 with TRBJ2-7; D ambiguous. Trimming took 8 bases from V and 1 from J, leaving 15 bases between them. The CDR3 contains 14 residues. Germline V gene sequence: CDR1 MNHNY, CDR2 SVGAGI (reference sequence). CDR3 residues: CASLKATHSYEQYV. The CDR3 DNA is TGTGCCAGCCTAAAAGCAACGCATTCCTACGAGCAGTACGTC.

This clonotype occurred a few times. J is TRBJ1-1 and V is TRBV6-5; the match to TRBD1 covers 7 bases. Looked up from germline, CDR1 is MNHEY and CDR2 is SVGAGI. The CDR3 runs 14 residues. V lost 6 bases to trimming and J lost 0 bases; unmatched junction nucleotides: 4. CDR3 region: CASRTDRMNTEAFF. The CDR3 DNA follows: TGTGCCAGCAGAACGGACAGGATGAACACTGAAGCTTTCTTT.

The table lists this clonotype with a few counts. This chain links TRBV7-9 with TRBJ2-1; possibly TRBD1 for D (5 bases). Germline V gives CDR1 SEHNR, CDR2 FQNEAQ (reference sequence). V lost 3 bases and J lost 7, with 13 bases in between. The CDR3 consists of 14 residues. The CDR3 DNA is TGTGCCAGCAGCTTGAGAAGGGGTGGGAATGAGCAGTTCTTC. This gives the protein CASSLRRGGNEQFF. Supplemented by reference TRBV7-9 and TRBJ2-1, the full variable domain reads DTGVSQNPRHKITKRGQNVTFRCDPISEHNRLYWYRQTLGQGPEFLTYFQNEAQLEKSRLLSDRFSAERPKGSFSTLEIQRTEQGDSAMYLCASSLRRGGNEQFFGPGTRLTVL.

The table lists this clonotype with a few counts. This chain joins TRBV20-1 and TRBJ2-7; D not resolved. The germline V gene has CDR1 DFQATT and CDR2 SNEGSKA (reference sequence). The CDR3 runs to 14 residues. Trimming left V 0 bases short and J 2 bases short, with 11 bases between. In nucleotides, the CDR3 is TGCAGTGCTAGAGATTATCTGAGAACCTACGAGCAGTACGTC. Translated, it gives CSARDYLRTYEQYV.

The DNA of the CDR3 is TGTGCCAGCAGCTTATCCCCCTATGGCTACACCTTC. Translating it yields CASSLSPYGYTF. V gene TRBV7-9 combines with J gene TRBJ1-2; D is undetermined. In germline, CDR1 is SEHNR, CDR2 FQNEAQ (reference sequence). The CDR3 has 12 amino acids. Trimming pared 2 bases from V and 4 bases from J, leaving 5 bases between.

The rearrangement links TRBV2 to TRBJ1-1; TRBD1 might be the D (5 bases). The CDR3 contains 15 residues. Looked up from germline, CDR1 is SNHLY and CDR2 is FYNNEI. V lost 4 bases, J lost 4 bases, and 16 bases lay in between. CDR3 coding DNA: TGTGCCAGCAGTGCCCTTGGGGGGGTCGGCACTGAAGCTTTCTTT. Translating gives CASSALGGVGTEAFF.

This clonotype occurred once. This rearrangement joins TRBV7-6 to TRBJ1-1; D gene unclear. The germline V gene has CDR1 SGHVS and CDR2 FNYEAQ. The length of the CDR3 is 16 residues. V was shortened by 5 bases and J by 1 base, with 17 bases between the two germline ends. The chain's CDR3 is CASSHDVRAGNTEAFF. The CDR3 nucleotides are TGTGCCAGCAGCCACGACGTTAGGGCTGGGAACACTGAAGCTTTCTTT. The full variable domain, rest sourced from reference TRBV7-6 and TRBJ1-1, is GAGVSQSPRYKVTKRGQDVALRCDPISGHVSLYWYRQALGQGPEFLTYFNYEAQQDKSGLPNDRFSAERPEGSISTLTIQRTEQRDSAMYRCASSHDVRAGNTEAFFGQGTRLTVV.

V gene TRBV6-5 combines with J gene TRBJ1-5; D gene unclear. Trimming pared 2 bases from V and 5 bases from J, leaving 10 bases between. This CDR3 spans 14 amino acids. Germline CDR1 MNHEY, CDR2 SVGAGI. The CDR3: CASSYTPEDQPQHF. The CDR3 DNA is TGTGCCAGCAGTTACACGCCGGAGGATCAGCCCCAGCATTTT.